The clone carrying this T cell receptor beta chain came up a few times. Here immunoSEQ multiplex PCR was the method, and the copy in TCRdb shows in-frame clones only, minus some. In the table there are 12,000 or so clones, about 79% of which are singletons. This CDR3 comprises 15 residues. V was pared by 4 bases and J by 6 bases, with 19 bases between. The germline gives CDR1 SEHNR, CDR2 FQNEAQ (reference sequence). The source of the sample is a study of sequential checkpoint blockade in melanoma. Background on the study: Patients were randomized 1:1 to nivolumab-then-ipilimumab or ipilimumab-then-nivolumab first-line.

The treatment was: randomized to nivolumab then ipilimumab (arm A) or the reverse (arm B). From thawed PBMCs, live CD3+CD8+ cells negative for CD19 and CD56 were sorted. The TCR sequence derives from a human donor with melanoma. The rearrangement uses TRBV7-9 and TRBJ2-7; D perhaps matches TRBD1 (5 bases). This sample comprised CD8+ T cells sorted from blood (inferred from file names), obtained from a patient given nivolumab and ipilimumab in sequence. The CDR3 sequence is CASSSPRQGSGEQYF. The CDR3 region has the DNA TGTGCCAGCAGCTCGCCTCGTCAGGGTTCGGGCGAGCAGTACTTC.